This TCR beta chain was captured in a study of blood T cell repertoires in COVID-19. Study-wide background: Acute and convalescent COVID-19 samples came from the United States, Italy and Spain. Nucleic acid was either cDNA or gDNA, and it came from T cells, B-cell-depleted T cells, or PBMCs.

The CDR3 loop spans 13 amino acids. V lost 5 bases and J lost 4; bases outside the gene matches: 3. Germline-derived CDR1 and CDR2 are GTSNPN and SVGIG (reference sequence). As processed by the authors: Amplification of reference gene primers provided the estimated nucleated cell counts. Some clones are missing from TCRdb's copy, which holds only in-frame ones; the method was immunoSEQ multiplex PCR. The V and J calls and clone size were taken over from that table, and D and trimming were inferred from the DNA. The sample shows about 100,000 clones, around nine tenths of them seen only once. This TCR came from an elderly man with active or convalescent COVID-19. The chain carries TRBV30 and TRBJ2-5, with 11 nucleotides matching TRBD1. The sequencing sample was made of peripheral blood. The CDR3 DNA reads TGTGCCTGGGGGACAGGGGGGGTAGAGACCCAGTACTTC. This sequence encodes CAWGTGGVETQYF.